This T cell receptor (beta chain) was profiled in a study of blood T cell repertoires in COVID-19. Study as a whole: COVID-19 samples from acute and convalescent phases originated in the United States, Italy and Spain. The cDNA or gDNA used as material had been derived from T cells, B-cell-depleted T cells, or PBMCs.

Authors' analysis steps: The assay estimated nucleated cells by amplifying reference gene primers. Method: immunoSEQ multiplex PCR; TCRdb's copy keeps in-frame clones and lacks some. That table furnishes V, J and clone size, whereas the DNA furnished D and trimming. The data contain more than 300,000 clones, 85% to 90% of them singletons. Seattle's enrolled individuals joined amid active infection and were then monitored longitudinally. This receptor was obtained from a woman in her thirties or forties with COVID-19, enrolled during active disease. The sample comprised peripheral blood.

This CDR3 is CASSQGPSGRNTGELFF. The CDR3, as DNA: TGTGCCAGCAGCCAGGGTCCTAGCGGGAGGAACACCGGGGAGCTGTTTTTT. This sequence joins TRBV7-9 and TRBJ2-2; 10 bases are a match to TRBD2. Trimming removed 5 bases from V and 1 base from J; junction bases left unmatched: 7. The CDR3 extends over 17 amino acids. Germline V gene data show CDR1 as SEHNR and CDR2 as FQNEAQ (reference sequence).